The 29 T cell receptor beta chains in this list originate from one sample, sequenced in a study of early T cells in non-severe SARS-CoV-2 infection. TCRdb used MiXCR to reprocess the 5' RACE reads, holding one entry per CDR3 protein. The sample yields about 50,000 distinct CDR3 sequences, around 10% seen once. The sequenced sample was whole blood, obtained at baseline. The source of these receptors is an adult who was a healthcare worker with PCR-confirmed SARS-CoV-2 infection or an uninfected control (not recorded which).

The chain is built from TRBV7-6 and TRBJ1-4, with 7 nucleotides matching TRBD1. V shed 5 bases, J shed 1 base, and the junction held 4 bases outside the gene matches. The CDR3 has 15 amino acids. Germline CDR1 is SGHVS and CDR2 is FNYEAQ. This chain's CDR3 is CASSPRQGTNEKLFF. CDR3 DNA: TGTGCCAGCAGCCCAAGACAGGGAACTAATGAAAAACTGTTTTTT.

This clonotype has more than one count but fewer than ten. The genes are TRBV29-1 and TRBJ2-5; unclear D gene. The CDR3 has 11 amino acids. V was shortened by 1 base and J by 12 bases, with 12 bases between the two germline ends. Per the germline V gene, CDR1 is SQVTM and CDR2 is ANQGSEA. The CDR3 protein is CSVEVYDLKYF. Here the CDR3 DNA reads TGCAGCGTTGAAGTTTACGATTTGAAGTACTTC.

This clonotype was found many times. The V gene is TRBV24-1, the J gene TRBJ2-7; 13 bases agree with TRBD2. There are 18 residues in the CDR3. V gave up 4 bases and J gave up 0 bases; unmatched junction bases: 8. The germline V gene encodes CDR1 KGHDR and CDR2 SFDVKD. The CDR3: CATSDQTGTSGTSYEQYF. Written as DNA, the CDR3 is TGTGCCACCAGTGACCAGACCGGGACTAGCGGGACCTCCTACGAGCAGTACTTC.

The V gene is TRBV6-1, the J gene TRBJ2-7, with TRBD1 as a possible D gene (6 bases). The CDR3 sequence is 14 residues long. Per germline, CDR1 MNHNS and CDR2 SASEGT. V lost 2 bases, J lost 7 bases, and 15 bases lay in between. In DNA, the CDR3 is TGTGCCAGCAGTGAACGGGCCAGGGGAAGGGAGCAGTACTTC. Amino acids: CASSERARGREQYF.

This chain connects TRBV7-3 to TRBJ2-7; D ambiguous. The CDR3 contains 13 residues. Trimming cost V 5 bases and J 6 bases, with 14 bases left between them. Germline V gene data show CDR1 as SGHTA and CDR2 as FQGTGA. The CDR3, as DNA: TGTGCCAGCAGCGCAAATACCTGGGCCGAGCAGTACTTC. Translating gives CASSANTWAEQYF.

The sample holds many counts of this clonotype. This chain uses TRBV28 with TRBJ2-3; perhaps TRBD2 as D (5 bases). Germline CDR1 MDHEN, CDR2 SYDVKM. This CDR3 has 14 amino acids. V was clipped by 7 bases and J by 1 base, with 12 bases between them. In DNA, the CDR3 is TGTGCCAGCAACCAGAGCGGAGGCACAGATACGCAGTATTTT. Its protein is CASNQSGGTDTQYF. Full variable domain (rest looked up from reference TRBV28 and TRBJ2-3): DVKVTQSSRYLVKRTGEKVFLECVQDMDHENMFWYRQDPGLGLRLIYFSYDVKMKEKGDIPEGYSVSREKKERFSLILESASTNQTSMYLCASNQSGGTDTQYFGPGTRLTVL.

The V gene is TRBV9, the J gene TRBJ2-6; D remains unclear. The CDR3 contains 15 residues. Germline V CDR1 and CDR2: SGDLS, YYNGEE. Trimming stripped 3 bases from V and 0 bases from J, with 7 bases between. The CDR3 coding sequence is TGTGCCAGCAGCGAGACGAACTCTGGGGCCAACGTCCTGACTTTC. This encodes CASSETNSGANVLTF.

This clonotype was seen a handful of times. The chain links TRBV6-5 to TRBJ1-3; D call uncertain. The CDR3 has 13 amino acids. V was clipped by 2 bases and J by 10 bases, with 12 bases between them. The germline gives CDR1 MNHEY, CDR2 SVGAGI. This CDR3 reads CASSYTSFGTIYF. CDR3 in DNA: TGTGCCAGCAGTTACACATCCTTTGGAACCATATATTTT.

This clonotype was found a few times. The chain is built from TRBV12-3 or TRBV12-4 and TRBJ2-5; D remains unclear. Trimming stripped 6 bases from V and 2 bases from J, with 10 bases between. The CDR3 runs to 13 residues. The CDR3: CASSSPAQETQYF. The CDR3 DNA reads TGTGCCAGCAGCTCCCCTGCTCAAGAGACCCAGTACTTC.

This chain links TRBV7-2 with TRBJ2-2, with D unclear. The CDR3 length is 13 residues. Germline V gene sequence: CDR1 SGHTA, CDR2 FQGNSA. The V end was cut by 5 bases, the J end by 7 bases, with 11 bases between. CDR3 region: CASSKRVGGELFF. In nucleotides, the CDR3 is TGTGCCAGCAGCAAAAGGGTTGGCGGGGAGCTGTTTTTT.

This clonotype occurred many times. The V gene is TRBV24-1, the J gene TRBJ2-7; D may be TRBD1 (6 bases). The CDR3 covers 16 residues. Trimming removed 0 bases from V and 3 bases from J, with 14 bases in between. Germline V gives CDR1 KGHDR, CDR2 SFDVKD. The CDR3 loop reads CATSDLPPTGHYEQYF. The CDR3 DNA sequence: TGTGCCACCAGTGATTTGCCGCCTACAGGGCACTACGAGCAGTACTTC.

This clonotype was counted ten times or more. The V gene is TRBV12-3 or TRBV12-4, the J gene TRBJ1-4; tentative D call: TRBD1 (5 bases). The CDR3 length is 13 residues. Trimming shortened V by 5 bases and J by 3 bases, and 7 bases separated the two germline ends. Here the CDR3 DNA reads TGTGCCAGCAGTACGGGGGCTAATGAAAAACTGTTTTTT. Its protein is CASSTGANEKLFF.

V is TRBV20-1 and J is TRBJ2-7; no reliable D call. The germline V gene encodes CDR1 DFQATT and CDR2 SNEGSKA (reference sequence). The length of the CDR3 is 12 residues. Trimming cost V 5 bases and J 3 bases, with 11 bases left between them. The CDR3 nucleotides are TGCAGTGCTCGCCAGGATAGCTACGAGCAGTACTTC. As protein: CSARQDSYEQYF.

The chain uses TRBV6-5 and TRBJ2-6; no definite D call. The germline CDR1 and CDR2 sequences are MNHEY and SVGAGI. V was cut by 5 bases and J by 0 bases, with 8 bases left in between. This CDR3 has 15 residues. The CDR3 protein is CASSPDGSGANVLTF. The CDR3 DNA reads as TGTGCCAGCAGTCCTGACGGCTCTGGGGCCAACGTCCTGACTTTC.

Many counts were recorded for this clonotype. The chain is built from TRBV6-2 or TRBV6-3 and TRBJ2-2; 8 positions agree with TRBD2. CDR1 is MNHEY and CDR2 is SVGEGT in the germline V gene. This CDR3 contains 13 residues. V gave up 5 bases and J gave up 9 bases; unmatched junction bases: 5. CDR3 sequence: CASSRNSGRELFF. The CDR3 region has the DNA TGTGCCAGCAGTCGAAATAGCGGGAGGGAGCTGTTTTTT.

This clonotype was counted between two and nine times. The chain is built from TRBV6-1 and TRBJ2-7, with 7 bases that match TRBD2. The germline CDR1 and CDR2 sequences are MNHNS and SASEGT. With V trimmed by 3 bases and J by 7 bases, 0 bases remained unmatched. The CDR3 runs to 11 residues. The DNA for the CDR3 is TGTGCCAGCAGTGAGGGGGGGGAGCAGTACTTC. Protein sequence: CASSEGGEQYF.

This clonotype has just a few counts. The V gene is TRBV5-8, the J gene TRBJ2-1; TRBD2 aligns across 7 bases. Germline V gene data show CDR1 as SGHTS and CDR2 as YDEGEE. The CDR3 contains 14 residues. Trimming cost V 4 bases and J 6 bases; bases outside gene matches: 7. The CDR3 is CASSPVPGGNEQFF. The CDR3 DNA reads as TGTGCCAGCAGCCCCGTCCCGGGGGGCAATGAGCAGTTCTTC.

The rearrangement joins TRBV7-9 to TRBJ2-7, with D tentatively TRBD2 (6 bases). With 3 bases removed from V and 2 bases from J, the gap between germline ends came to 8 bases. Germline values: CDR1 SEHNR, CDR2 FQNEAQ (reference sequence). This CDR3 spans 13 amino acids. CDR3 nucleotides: TGTGCCAGCAGCTTGGAGGGACCCTACGAGCAGTACTTC. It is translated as CASSLEGPYEQYF.

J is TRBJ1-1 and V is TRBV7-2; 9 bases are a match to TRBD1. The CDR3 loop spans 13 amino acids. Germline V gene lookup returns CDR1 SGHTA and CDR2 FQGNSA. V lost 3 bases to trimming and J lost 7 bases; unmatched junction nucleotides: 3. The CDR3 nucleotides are TGTGCCAGCAGCTTTCCGGACAGGGGTGAAGCTTTCTTT. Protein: CASSFPDRGEAFF.

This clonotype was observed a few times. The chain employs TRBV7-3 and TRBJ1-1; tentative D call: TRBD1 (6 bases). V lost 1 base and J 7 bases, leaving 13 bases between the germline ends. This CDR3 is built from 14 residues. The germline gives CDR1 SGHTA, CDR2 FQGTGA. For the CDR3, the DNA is TGTGCCAGCAGCTTAAGAGGGGGAGGCGATGAAGCTTTCTTT. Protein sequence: CASSLRGGGDEAFF.

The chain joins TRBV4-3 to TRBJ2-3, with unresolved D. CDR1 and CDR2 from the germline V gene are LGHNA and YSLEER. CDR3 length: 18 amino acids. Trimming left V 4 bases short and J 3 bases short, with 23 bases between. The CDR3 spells CASSLALYSASRTDTQYF. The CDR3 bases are TGCGCCAGCAGCCTAGCCTTATACAGTGCTAGTAGGACAGATACGCAGTATTTT.

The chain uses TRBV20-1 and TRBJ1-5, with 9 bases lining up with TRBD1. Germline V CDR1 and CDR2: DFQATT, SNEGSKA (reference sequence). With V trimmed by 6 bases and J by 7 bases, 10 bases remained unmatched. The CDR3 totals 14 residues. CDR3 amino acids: CSAGTGRGEQPQHF. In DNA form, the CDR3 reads TGCAGTGCAGGGACAGGGCGAGGGGAACAGCCCCAGCATTTT.

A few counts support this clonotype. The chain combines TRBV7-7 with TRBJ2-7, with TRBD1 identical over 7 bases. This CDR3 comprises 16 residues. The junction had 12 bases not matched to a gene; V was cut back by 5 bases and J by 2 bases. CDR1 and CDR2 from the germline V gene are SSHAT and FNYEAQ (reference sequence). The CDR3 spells CASSPQTGLNPYEQYF. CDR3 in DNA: TGTGCCAGCAGCCCCCAGACAGGGCTGAACCCCTACGAGCAGTACTTC.

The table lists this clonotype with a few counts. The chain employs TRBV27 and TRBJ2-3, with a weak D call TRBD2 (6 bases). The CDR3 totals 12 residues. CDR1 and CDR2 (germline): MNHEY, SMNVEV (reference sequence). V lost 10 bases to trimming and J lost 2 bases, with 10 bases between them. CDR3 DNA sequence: TGTGCCACCCGCGGGGTCACAGATACGCAGTATTTT. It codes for CATRGVTDTQYF.

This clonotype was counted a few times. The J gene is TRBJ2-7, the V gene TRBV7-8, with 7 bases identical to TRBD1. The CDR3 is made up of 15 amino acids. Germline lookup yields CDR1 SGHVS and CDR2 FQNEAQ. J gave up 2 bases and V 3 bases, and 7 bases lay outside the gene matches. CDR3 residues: CASSFHRGSPYEQYF. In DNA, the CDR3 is TGTGCCAGCAGCTTTCACAGGGGATCCCCCTACGAGCAGTACTTC.

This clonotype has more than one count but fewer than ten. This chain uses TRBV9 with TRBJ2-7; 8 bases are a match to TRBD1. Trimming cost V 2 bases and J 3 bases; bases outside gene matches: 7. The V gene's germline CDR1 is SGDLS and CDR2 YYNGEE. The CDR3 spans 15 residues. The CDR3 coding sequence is TGTGCCAGCAGCGTTTCGACAGGGGTCTACTACGAGCAGTACTTC. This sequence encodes CASSVSTGVYYEQYF.

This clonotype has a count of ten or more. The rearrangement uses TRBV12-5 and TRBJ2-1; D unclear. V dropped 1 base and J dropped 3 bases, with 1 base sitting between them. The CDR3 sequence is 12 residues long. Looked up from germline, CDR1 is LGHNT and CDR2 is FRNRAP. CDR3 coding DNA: TGTGCTAGTGGTTTGGACTACAATGAGCAGTTCTTC. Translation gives CASGLDYNEQFF.

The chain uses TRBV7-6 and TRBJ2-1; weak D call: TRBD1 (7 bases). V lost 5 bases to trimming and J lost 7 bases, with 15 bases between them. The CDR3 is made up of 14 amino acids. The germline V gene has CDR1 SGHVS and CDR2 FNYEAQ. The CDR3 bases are TGTGCCAGCAGCCCCAGGGGGGCAGGTAATGAGCAGTTCTTC. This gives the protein CASSPRGAGNEQFF.

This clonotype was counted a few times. The CDR3 DNA reads TGTGCCAGCTCACCAATCGCTCCAGGGGGTAGGGATCAGCCCCAGCATTTT. It yields the protein CASSPIAPGGRDQPQHF. The V and J genes are TRBV18 and TRBJ1-5; 7 bases align to TRBD1. J was trimmed by 5 bases and V by 2 bases; bases with no gene match: 12. The germline CDR1 and CDR2 sequences are KGHSH and LQKENI. This CDR3 has 17 residues. Using reference TRBV18 and TRBJ1-5 for the parts outside the CDR3, the full variable domain is NAGVMQNPRHLVRRRGQEARLRCSPMKGHSHVYWYRQLPEEGLKFMVYLQKENIIDESGMPKERFSAEFPKEGPSILRIQQVVRGDSAAYFCASSPIAPGGRDQPQHFGDGTRLSIL.